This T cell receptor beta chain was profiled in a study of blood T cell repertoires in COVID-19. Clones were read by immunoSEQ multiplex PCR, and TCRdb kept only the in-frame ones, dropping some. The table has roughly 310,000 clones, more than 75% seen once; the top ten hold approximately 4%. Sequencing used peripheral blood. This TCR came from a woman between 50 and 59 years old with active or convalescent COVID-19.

The CDR3 loop is CASRPGQGVDEQYF. For the CDR3, the DNA is TGTGCCAGCAGGCCCGGACAGGGTGTGGACGAGCAGTACTTC. The chain links TRBV6-1 to TRBJ2-7, with TRBD1 identical over 8 bases. Trimming at V came to 6 bases and at J to 5 bases, leaving 9 bases not matched to a gene. Germline-derived CDR1 and CDR2 are MNHNS and SASEGT. The CDR3 is 14 residues long.